This T cell receptor beta chain was recorded in a study of cytotoxic CD8 clonotypes in ibrutinib-treated CLL. With sequencing, the targeted depth ranged from 1 in 200,000 to 1 in 1 million T cells. Measured with immunoSEQ multiplex PCR; TCRdb has only the in-frame clones, and not every one. The sample records roughly 150,000 clones, 75% to 80% being singletons. This clone was seen only a few times. What it binds is unknown. Regarding the study as a whole: Clonality was higher at baseline than in age-matched healthy donors and tracked circulating CD8+ T-cell counts. Clonality rose at ibrutinib response and fell back toward baseline at progression.

Here the sequenced sample was PBMCs, taken after 24 months of ibrutinib treatment. This clonotype was obtained from a human donor with chronic lymphocytic leukemia.

The CDR3 nucleotides are TGTGCCAGCAGCCACACAGGGGGGAGAGGGCAGTTCTTC. Translated: CASSHTGGRGQFF. The chain recombines TRBV11-2 with TRBJ2-1, with 8 bases lining up with TRBD1. The CDR3 is 13 amino acids. Germline V gene data show CDR1 as SGHAT and CDR2 as FQNNGV. V was clipped by 5 bases and J by 12 bases; unmatched bases: 9. Looking up the rest from reference TRBV11-2 and TRBJ2-1 gives the full variable domain: EAGVAQSPRYKIIEKRQSVAFWCNPISGHATLYWYQQILGQGPKLLIQFQNNGVVDDSQLPKDRFSAERLKGVDSTLKIQPAKLEDSAVYLCASSHTGGRGQFFGPGTRLTVL.